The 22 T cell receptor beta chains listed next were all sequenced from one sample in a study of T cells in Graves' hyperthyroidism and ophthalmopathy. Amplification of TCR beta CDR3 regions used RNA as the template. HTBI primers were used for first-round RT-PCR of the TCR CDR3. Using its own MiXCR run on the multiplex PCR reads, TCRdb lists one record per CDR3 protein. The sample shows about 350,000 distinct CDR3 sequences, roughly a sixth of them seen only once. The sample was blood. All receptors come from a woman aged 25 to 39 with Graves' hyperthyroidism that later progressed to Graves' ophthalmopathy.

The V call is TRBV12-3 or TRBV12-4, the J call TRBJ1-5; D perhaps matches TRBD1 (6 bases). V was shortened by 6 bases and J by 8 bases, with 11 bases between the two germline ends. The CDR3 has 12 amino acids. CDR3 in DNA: TGTGCCAGCAGCCAGGGGTGGGAGCCCCAGCATTTT. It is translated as CASSQGWEPQHF.

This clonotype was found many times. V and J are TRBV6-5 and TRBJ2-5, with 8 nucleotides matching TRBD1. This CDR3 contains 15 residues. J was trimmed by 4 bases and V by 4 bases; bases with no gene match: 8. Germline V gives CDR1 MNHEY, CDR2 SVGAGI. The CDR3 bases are TGTGCCAGCAGTTCCTGGACAGGGATGGGAGAGACCCAGTACTTC. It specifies CASSSWTGMGETQYF.

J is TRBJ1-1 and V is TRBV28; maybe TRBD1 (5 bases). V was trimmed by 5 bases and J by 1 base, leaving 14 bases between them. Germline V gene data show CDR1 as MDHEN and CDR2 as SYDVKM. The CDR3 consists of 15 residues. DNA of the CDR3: TGTGCCAGCAGTCCTCCCAGGGTACCGAACACTGAAGCTTTCTTT. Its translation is CASSPPRVPNTEAFF.

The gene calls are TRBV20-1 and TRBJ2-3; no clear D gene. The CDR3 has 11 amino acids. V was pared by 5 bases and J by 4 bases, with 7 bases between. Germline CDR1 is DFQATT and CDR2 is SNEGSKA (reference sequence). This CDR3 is CSALLADTQYF. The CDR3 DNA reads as TGCAGTGCTCTCCTGGCAGATACGCAGTATTTT.

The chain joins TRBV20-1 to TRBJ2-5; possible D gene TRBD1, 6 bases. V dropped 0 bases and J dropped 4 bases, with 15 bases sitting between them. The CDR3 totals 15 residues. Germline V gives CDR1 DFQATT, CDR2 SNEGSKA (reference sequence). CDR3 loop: CSARDLGRGGETQYF. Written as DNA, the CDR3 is TGCAGTGCTAGAGATCTGGGTAGAGGGGGAGAGACCCAGTACTTC.

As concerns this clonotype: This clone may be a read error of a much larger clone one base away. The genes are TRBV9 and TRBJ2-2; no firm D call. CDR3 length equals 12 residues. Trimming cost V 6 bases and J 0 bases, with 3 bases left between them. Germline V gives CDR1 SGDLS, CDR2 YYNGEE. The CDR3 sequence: CASNTNTGELFF. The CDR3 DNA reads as TGTGCCAGCAATACGAACACCGGGGAGCTGTTTTTT. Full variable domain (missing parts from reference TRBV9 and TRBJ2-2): DSGVTQTPKHLITATGQRVTLRCSPRSGDLSVYWYQQSLDQGLQFLIQYYNGEERAKGNILERFSAQQFPDLHSELNLSSLELGDSALYFCASNTNTGELFFGEGSRLTVL.

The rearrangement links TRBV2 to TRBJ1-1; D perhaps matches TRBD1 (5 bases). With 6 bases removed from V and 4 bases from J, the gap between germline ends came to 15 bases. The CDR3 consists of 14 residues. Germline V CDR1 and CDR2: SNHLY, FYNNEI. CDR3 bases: TGTGCCAGCAGGCTAGGGGTGGTGGGCACTGAAGCTTTCTTT. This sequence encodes CASRLGVVGTEAFF.

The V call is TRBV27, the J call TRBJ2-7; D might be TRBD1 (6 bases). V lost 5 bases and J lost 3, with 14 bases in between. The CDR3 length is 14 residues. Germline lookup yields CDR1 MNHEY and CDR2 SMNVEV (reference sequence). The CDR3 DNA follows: TGTGCCAGCAGTCCGGGACACCTCTTCTACGAGCAGTACTTC. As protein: CASSPGHLFYEQYF.

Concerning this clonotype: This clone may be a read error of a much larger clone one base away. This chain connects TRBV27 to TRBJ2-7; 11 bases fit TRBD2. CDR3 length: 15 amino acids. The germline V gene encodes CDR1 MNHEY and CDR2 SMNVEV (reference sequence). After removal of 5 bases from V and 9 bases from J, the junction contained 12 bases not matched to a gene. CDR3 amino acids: CASSRTIGLAGLQYF. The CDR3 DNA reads TGTGCCAGCAGTCGAACAATCGGACTAGCGGGTCTGCAGTACTTC.

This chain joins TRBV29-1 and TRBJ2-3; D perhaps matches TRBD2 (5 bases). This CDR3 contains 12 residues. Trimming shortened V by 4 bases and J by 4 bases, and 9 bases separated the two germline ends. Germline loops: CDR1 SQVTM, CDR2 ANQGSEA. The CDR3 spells CSVGGFADTQYF. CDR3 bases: TGCAGCGTTGGAGGGTTTGCAGATACGCAGTATTTT.

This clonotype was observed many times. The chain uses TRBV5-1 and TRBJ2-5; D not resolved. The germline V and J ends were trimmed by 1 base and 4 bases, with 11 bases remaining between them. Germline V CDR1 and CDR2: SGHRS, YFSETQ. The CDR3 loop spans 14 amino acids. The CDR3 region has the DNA TGCGCCAGCAGCTTGAGCAGTGTGGTAGAGACCCAGTACTTC. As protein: CASSLSSVVETQYF.

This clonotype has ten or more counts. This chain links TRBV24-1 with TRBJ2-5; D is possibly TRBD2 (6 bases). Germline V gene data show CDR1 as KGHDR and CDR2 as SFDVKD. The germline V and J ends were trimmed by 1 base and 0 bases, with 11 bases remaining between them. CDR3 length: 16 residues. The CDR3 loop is CATSDFRRENQETQYF. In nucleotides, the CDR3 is TGTGCCACCAGTGATTTTCGGCGGGAAAACCAAGAGACCCAGTACTTC.

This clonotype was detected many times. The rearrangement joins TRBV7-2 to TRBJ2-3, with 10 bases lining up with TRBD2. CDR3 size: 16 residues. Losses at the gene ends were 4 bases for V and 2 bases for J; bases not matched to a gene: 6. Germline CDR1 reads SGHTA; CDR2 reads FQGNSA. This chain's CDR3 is CASSSRAGGTTDTQYF. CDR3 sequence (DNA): TGTGCCAGCAGCTCGCGAGCGGGAGGGACCACAGATACGCAGTATTTT.

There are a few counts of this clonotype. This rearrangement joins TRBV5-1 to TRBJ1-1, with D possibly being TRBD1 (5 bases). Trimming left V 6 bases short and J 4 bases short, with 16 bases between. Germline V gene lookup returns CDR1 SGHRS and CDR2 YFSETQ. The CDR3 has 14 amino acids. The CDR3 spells CASNLGVKGTEAFF. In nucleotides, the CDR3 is TGCGCCAGCAACTTAGGGGTAAAGGGCACTGAAGCTTTCTTT.

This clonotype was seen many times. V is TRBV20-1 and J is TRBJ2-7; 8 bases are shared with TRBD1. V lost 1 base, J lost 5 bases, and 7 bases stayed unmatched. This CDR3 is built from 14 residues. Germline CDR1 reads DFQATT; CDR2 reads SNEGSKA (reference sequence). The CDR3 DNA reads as TGCAGTGCTAGAGTAAGCAGGGGGCCCCACGAGCAGTACTTC. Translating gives CSARVSRGPHEQYF.

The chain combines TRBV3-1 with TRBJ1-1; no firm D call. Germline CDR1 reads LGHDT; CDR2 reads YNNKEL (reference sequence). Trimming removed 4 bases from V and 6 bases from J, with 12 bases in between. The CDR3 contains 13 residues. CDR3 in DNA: TGTGCCAGCAGCCCCAACCTAGACCCTGAAGCTTTCTTT. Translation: CASSPNLDPEAFF.

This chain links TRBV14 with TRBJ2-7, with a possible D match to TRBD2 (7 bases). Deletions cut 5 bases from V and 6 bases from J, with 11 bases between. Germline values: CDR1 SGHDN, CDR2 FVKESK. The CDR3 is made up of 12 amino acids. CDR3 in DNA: TGTGCCAGCAGCATTAGGGGGGGCGAGCAGTACTTC. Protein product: CASSIRGGEQYF.

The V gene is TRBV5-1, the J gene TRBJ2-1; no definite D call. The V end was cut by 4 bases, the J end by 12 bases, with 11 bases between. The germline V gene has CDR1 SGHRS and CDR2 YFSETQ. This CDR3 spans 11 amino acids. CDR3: CASSKIRGQFF. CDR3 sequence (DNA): TGCGCCAGCAGCAAGATCAGAGGGCAGTTCTTC.

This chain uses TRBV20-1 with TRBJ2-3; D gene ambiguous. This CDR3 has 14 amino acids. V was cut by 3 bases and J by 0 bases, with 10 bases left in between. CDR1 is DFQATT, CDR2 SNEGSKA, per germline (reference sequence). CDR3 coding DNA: TGCAGTGCTAGTCCTGGCAGAAGCACAGATACGCAGTATTTT. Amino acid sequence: CSASPGRSTDTQYF.

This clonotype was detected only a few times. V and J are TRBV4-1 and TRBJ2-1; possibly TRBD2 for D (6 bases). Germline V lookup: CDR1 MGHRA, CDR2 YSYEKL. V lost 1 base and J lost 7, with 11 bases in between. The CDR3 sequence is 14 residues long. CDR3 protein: CASSQAGVPNEQFF. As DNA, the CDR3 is TGCGCCAGCAGCCAAGCGGGGGTTCCGAATGAGCAGTTCTTC.

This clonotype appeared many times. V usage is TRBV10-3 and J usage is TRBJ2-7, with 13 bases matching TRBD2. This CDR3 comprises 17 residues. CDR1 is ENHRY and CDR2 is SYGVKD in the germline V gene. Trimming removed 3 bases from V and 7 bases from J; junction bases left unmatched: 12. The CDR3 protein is CAISDLGLAGSAGEQYF. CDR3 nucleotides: TGTGCCATCAGTGACTTGGGACTAGCGGGATCGGCTGGGGAGCAGTACTTC.

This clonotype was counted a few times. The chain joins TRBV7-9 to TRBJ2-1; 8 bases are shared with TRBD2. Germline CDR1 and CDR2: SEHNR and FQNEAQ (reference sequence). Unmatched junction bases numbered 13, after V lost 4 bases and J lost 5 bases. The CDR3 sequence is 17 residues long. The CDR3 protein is CASSSVGGGRSDNEQFF. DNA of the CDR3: TGTGCCAGCAGCTCGGTAGGTGGCGGGAGGTCCGACAATGAGCAGTTCTTC.